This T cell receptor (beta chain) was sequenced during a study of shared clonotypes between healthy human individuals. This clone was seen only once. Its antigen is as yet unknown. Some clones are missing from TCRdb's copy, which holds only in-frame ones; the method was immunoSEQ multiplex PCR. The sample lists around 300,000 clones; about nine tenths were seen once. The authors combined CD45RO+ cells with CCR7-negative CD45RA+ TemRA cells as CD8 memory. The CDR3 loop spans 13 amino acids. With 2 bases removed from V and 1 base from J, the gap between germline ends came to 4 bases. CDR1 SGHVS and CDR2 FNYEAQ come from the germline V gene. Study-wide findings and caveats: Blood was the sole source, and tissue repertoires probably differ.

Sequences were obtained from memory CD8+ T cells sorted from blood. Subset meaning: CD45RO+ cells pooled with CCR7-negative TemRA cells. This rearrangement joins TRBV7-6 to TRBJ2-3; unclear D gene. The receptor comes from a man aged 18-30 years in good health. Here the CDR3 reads CASSLSGTDTQYF. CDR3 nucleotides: TGTGCCAGCAGCTTATCGGGCACAGATACGCAGTATTTT. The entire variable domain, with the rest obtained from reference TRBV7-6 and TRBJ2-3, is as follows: GAGVSQSPRYKVTKRGQDVALRCDPISGHVSLYWYRQALGQGPEFLTYFNYEAQQDKSGLPNDRFSAERPEGSISTLTIQRTEQRDSAMYRCASSLSGTDTQYFGPGTRLTVL.